What follows are 27 T cell receptor beta chains derived from one specimen sequenced in a study of early T cells in non-severe SARS-CoV-2 infection. TCRdb re-called the 5' RACE reads with MiXCR, one entry per CDR3 protein. The data contain 100,000 to 120,000 distinct CDR3 sequences, around 12% of them seen just once; the ten biggest clones take up 3% to 4.5%. The material sequenced was whole blood, taken at baseline. The receptors stem from an adult who was a healthcare worker with PCR-confirmed SARS-CoV-2 infection or an uninfected control (not recorded which).

This clonotype came up a few times. CDR3 region: CASSLWGGTDLFF. In nucleotides, the CDR3 is TGTGCCAGCAGTCTCTGGGGGGGGACAGACCTGTTCTTC. The genes are TRBV6-2 or TRBV6-3 and TRBJ2-1, with D tentatively TRBD1 or TRBD2 (7 bases each). From germline, CDR1 is MNHEY and CDR2 SVGEGT. Trimming removed 5 bases at V and 15 bases at J, with 20 bases between. CDR3 length equals 13 residues.

Regarding this clonotype: A much larger clone lies one base from this, so it may be a read error. The CDR3 carries no conserved terminal phenylalanine or tryptophan, so it likely arises from a read error. The chain carries TRBV29-1 and TRBJ1-1; D call uncertain. Germline V gene lookup returns CDR1 SQVTM and CDR2 ANQGSEA. The V and J ends lost 7 bases and 6 bases respectively, with 18 bases between them. CDR3 length equals 13 residues. CDR3 protein: CSAEGSLYAEAFS. The CDR3 DNA reads as TGCAGCGCCGAGGGCAGCCTCTACGCTGAAGCTTTCTCT.

This sequence joins TRBV7-9 and TRBJ2-3; D is unclear. This CDR3 is 13 amino acids long. Germline CDR1 is SEHNR and CDR2 is FQNEAQ (reference sequence). The ends were cut back, 3 bases at V and 6 bases at J, with 10 bases in the middle. The CDR3 coding sequence is TGTGCCAGCAGCTTCTTGGGATTCGATACGCAGTATTTT. Translating gives CASSFLGFDTQYF.

This clonotype was found many times. The chain is built from TRBV30 and TRBJ1-1; 8 bases are a match to TRBD1. Looked up from germline, CDR1 is GTSNPN and CDR2 is SVGIG (reference sequence). The CDR3 has 13 amino acids. Germline trimming cut 5 bases from V and 3 bases from J; bases unmatched to any gene: 5. In nucleotides, the CDR3 is TGTGCCTGGGTCAACAGGGGGGACACTGAAGCTTTCTTT. Amino acids: CAWVNRGDTEAFF.

This clonotype was recorded a few times. The chain uses TRBV12-3 or TRBV12-4 and TRBJ2-1, with TRBD1 matching over 11 bases. After removal of 6 bases from V and 0 bases from J, the junction contained 7 bases not matched to a gene. The CDR3 length is 17 residues. The CDR3 sequence: CASRGQGGPSSYNEQFF. The CDR3 nucleotides are TGTGCCAGCAGGGGACAGGGGGGTCCATCCTCCTACAATGAGCAGTTCTTC.

In this sample, this clonotype turned up a few times. V and J are TRBV7-3 and TRBJ2-6; 9 bases map to TRBD1. The V segment lost 1 base and the J segment 0 bases; nucleotides outside the gene matches: 10. The germline gives CDR1 SGHTA, CDR2 FQGTGA. CDR3 length: 20 amino acids. The CDR3 nucleotides read TGTGCCAGCAGCTTAAAGAGCCTGGGACAGGGAGTCTCTGGGGCCAACGTCCTGACTTTC. Its translation: CASSLKSLGQGVSGANVLTF.

The chain uses TRBV29-1 and TRBJ1-2, with 7 bases identical to TRBD1. V was pared by 7 bases and J by 6 bases, with 2 bases of the junction left unmatched. Germline CDR1 reads SQVTM; CDR2 reads ANQGSEA. The CDR3 loop spans 10 amino acids. CDR3 DNA sequence: TGCAGCGCCGGGACAGATGGCTACACCTTC. This gives the protein CSAGTDGYTF.

This clonotype came up a few times. The CDR3 here is CASSLLGTGGFQPQHF. The CDR3 DNA reads TGTGCCAGCAGTCTTCTAGGGACAGGGGGCTTTCAGCCCCAGCATTTT. This chain joins TRBV12-3 or TRBV12-4 and TRBJ1-5, with TRBD1 matching over 12 bases. V lost 5 bases, J lost 6 bases, and 8 bases stayed unmatched. The CDR3 is made up of 16 amino acids.

V and J are TRBV29-1 and TRBJ2-2; TRBD1 matches 7 bases. Trimming took 0 bases from V and 2 from J; bases not matched to a gene: 6. This CDR3 spans 16 amino acids. Germline-derived CDR1 and CDR2 are SQVTM and ANQGSEA. CDR3 sequence (DNA): TGCAGCGTTGAAGATCTTCAGGGGGAAAACACCGGGGAGCTGTTTTTT. As protein: CSVEDLQGENTGELFF.

In this sample, this clonotype turned up a few times. V gene TRBV18 combines with J gene TRBJ2-5; D gene uncertain. Germline CDR1 reads KGHSH; CDR2 reads LQKENI. The CDR3 spans 12 residues. Trimming cost V 2 bases and J 0 bases, with 1 base left between them. CDR3 nucleotides: TGTGCCAGCTCACCAAACCAAGAGACCCAGTACTTC. Protein product: CASSPNQETQYF.

Only a few counts were recorded for this clonotype. This chain links TRBV24-1 with TRBJ2-3; 7 bases map to TRBD2. Germline CDR1 and CDR2: KGHDR and SFDVKD. J lost 4 bases, V lost 7 bases, and 19 bases had no gene match. The CDR3 length is 18 residues. CDR3 sequence (DNA): TGTGCCACCAGCGAGCCTCGCCCGGGATCTAGCGGTCCAGATACGCAGTATTTT. Translating gives CATSEPRPGSSGPDTQYF.

This clonotype has at least ten counts. The chain recombines TRBV27 with TRBJ1-3, with 7 bases matching TRBD1. Losses at the gene ends were 5 bases for V and 2 bases for J; bases not matched to a gene: 9. The CDR3 is 16 residues long. Germline V gene sequence: CDR1 MNHEY, CDR2 SMNVEV (reference sequence). This chain's CDR3 is CASSPFKGAPGNTIYF. Written as DNA, the CDR3 is TGTGCCAGCAGTCCTTTTAAGGGGGCGCCTGGAAACACCATATATTTT.

The chain uses TRBV12-3 or TRBV12-4 and TRBJ2-1; 9 nucleotides match TRBD1. The CDR3 covers 14 residues. V was pared by 6 bases and J by 9 bases, with 9 bases of the junction left unmatched. The CDR3 sequence: CASRAPGQGSEQFF. CDR3 bases: TGTGCCAGCAGGGCCCCGGGACAGGGATCTGAGCAGTTCTTC.

The chain combines TRBV7-9 with TRBJ1-4; no clear D. Germline CDR1 reads SEHNR; CDR2 reads FQNEAQ (reference sequence). The CDR3 runs 14 residues. V was cut by 1 base and J by 5 bases, with 8 bases left in between. CDR3 amino acids: CASSLDGRNEKLFF. The CDR3 bases are TGTGCCAGCAGCTTAGACGGTCGCAATGAAAAACTGTTTTTT.

This clonotype appeared a few times. The chain combines TRBV28 with TRBJ1-3, with D perhaps matching TRBD1 (5 bases). CDR3 length equals 14 residues. Between the trimmed V and J ends, which lost 5 bases and 8 bases, there was a span of 16 bases. Germline loops: CDR1 MDHEN, CDR2 SYDVKM. CDR3 region: CASSARGGEDTIYF. In DNA, the CDR3 is TGTGCCAGCAGTGCCCGTGGGGGTGAAGACACCATATATTTT.

This clonotype was found a few times. The chain combines TRBV20-1 with TRBJ2-7, with 9 nucleotides matching TRBD1. Germline V gene sequence: CDR1 DFQATT, CDR2 SNEGSKA (reference sequence). This CDR3 has 14 amino acids. Trimming took 5 bases from V and 4 from J; bases not matched to a gene: 9. CDR3 region: CSAPSGTGKYEQYF. Here the CDR3 DNA reads TGCAGTGCTCCATCCGGGACAGGGAAGTACGAGCAGTACTTC.

This clonotype was seen at least ten times. The chain employs TRBV12-3 or TRBV12-4 and TRBJ2-7, with D unclear. V was clipped by 5 bases and J by 0 bases, with 14 bases between them. This CDR3 is built from 15 residues. CDR3 nucleotides: TGTGCCAGCAGTCCTCGGGCCGTGAGCTCCTACGAGCAGTACTTC. This sequence encodes CASSPRAVSSYEQYF.

This chain uses TRBV5-1 with TRBJ2-3, with a weak D call TRBD2 (5 bases). This CDR3 contains 16 residues. Germline loops: CDR1 SGHRS, CDR2 YFSETQ. V shed 0 bases and J shed 0 bases, with 11 bases lying between them. In DNA, the CDR3 is TGCGCCAGCAGCTTGGGAGCGGCAACTAGCACAGATACGCAGTATTTT. It codes for CASSLGAATSTDTQYF.

There are a few counts of this clonotype. The chain uses TRBV12-5 and TRBJ2-1, with D possibly called TRBD1 or TRBD2 (5 bases each). The CDR3 loop spans 13 amino acids. The germline gives CDR1 LGHNT, CDR2 FRNRAP. V lost 9 bases, J lost 3 bases, and 12 bases lay in between. The CDR3 reads CASQLDSYNEQFF. The DNA of the CDR3 is TGTGCTAGCCAACTAGACAGCTACAATGAGCAGTTCTTC.

This clonotype has only a few counts. The chain carries TRBV20-1 and TRBJ1-6; TRBD1 might be the D (6 bases). V was cut by 5 bases and J by 10 bases, with 15 bases left in between. Germline V CDR1 and CDR2: DFQATT, SNEGSKA (reference sequence). The CDR3 loop spans 13 amino acids. CDR3 protein: CSALEGGNSPLHF. CDR3 DNA: TGCAGTGCTCTCGAGGGGGGAAACTCACCCCTCCACTTT.

Only a few counts were recorded for this clonotype. The V gene is TRBV7-9, the J gene TRBJ1-2, with a possible D match to TRBD1 (5 bases). This CDR3 comprises 16 residues. Germline V gene data show CDR1 as SEHNR and CDR2 as FQNEAQ (reference sequence). Trimming cost V 5 bases and J 4 bases, with 20 bases left between them. The CDR3 bases are TGTGCCAGCAGCGCTGTGACCGGGACTCCAACCTATGGCTACACCTTC. It encodes CASSAVTGTPTYGYTF.

The rearrangement uses TRBV20-1 and TRBJ2-3; no clear D. Germline CDR1 and CDR2: DFQATT and SNEGSKA (reference sequence). The CDR3 has 14 residues. V shed 2 bases and J shed 0 bases, with 9 bases lying between them. Written as DNA, the CDR3 is TGCAGTGCTAGACAGACTTCTAGCACAGATACGCAGTATTTT. This gives the protein CSARQTSSTDTQYF.

The chain links TRBV6-6 to TRBJ2-5, with D perhaps matching TRBD2 (6 bases). Germline-derived CDR1 and CDR2 are MNHNY and SVGAGI (reference sequence). V shed 2 bases and J shed 4 bases, with 14 bases lying between them. The CDR3 length is 15 residues. DNA for the CDR3: TGTGCCAGCAGTTACGTCCGGGGAGGAGGAGAGACCCAGTACTTC. This gives the protein CASSYVRGGGETQYF.

This clonotype was picked up many times. Here the CDR3 DNA reads TGCAGCGTCACCCTCCCCCCATTGAACACTGAAGCTTTCTTT. It specifies CSVTLPPLNTEAFF. V and J are TRBV29-1 and TRBJ1-1; D remains unclear. V lost 6 bases and J 0 bases, leaving 14 bases between the germline ends. The germline CDR1 and CDR2 sequences are SQVTM and ANQGSEA. The length of the CDR3 is 14 residues.

The chain joins TRBV20-1 to TRBJ2-7; a possible D gene is TRBD1 (5 bases). The CDR3 contains 12 residues. V was pared by 5 bases and J by 2 bases, with 10 bases between. CDR1 is DFQATT and CDR2 is SNEGSKA in the germline V gene (reference sequence). The CDR3 DNA follows: TGCAGTGCTTCTAGGGGCCCCTACGAGCAGTACTTC. It is translated as CSASRGPYEQYF.

V usage is TRBV20-1 and J usage is TRBJ1-4; D not certain. Germline V gives CDR1 DFQATT, CDR2 SNEGSKA (reference sequence). The CDR3 sequence is 14 residues long. V lost 3 bases and J 7 bases, leaving 15 bases between the germline ends. CDR3 protein: CSARSRPNTEKLFF. The CDR3 DNA follows: TGCAGTGCTAGGTCCCGACCAAATACTGAAAAACTGTTTTTT.

Here the CDR3 DNA reads TGCAGCGTTGAAGATCGTTCCAGTGTAGCGAGCAATGAGCAGTTCTTC. It translates to CSVEDRSSVASNEQFF. V and J are TRBV29-1 and TRBJ2-1; TRBD2 is a possible D gene (5 bases). This CDR3 region has 16 residues. V gave up 0 bases and J gave up 6 bases, with 18 bases separating them. The germline V gene encodes CDR1 SQVTM and CDR2 ANQGSEA.